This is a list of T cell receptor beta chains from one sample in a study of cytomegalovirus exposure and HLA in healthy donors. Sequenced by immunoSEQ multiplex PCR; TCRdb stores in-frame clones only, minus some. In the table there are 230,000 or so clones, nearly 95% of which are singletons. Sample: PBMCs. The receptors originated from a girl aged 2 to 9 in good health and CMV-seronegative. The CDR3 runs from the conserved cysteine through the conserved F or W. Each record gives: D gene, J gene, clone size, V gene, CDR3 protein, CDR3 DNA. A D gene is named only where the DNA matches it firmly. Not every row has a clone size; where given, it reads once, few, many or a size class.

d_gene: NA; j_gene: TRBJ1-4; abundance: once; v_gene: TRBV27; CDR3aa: CASSPETLGRKLFF; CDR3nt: TGTGCCAGCAGTCCGGAGACCCTCGGGAGGAAACTGTTTTTT
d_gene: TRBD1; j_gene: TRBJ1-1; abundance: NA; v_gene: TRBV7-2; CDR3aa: CASSLHRDRGTEAFF; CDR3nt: TGTGCCAGCAGCCTCCACCGGGACAGGGGAACTGAAGCTTTCTTT
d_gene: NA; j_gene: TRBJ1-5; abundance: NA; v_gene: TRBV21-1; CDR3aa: CASSARDGTGFLGNQPQHF; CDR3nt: TGTGCCAGCAGCGCTCGTGACGGGACAGGTTTCTTAGGCAATCAGCCCCAGCATTTT
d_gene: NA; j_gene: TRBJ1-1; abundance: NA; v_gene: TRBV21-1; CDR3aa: CASSKQGTQGYTEAFF; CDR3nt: TGTGCCAGCAGCAAGCAAGGAACACAGGGATACACTGAAGCTTTCTTT
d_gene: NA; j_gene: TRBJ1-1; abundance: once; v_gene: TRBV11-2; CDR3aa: CASSWGYRANTEAFF; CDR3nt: TGTGCCAGCAGCTGGGGGTACAGGGCGAACACTGAAGCTTTCTTT
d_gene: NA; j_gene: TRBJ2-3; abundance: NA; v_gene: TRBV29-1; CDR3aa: CSVLPTGTNTDTQYF; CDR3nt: TGCAGCGTTTTACCAACAGGTACCAACACAGATACGCAGTATTTT
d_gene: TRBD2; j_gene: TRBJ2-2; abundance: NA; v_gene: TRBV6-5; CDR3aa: CTSSYGTSGELFF; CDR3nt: TGTACCAGTAGTTACGGGACTAGCGGGGAGCTGTTTTTT
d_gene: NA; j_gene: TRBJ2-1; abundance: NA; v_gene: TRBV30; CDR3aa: CAWSVPYSNNEQFF; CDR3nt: TGTGCCTGGAGTGTACCTTATTCTAACAATGAGCAGTTCTTC
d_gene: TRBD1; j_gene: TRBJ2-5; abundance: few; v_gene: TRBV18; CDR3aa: CASSPPTGRETQYF; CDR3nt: TGTGCCAGCTCACCACCGACAGGGCGAGAGACCCAGTACTTC
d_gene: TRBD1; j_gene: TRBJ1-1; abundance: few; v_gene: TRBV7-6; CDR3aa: CASSAPGGLNTEAFF; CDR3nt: TGTGCCAGCAGCGCTCCAGGGGGCCTGAACACTGAAGCTTTCTTT
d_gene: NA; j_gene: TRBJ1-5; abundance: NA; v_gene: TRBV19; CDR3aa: CASSIVAVNQPQHF; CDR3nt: TGTGCCAGTAGTATAGTGGCGGTCAATCAGCCCCAGCATTTT
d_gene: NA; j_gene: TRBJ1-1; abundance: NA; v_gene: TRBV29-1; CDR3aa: CSVPQATEAFF; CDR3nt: TGCAGCGTCCCTCAGGCAACTGAAGCTTTCTTT
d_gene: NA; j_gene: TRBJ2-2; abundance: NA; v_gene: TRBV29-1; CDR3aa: CSVEKGHNTGELFF; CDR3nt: TGCAGCGTTGAAAAGGGACATAACACCGGGGAGCTGTTTTTT
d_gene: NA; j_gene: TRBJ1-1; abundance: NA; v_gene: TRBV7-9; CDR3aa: CASSLGPPETNTEAFF; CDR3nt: TGTGCCAGCAGCTTAGGCCCCCCGGAGACGAACACTGAAGCTTTCTTT
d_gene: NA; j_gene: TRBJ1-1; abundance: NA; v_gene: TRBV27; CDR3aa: CASSSLQGRWTEAFF; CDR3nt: TGTGCCAGCAGCTCGTTACAGGGCCGGTGGACTGAAGCTTTCTTT
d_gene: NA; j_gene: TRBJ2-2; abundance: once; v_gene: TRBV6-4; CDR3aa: CASSEGAHTGELFF; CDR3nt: TGTGCCAGCAGTGAGGGGGCGCACACCGGGGAGCTGTTTTTT
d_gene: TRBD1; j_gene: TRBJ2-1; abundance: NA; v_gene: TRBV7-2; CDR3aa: CASRPTGTGINEQFF; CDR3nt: TGTGCCAGCAGACCAACCGGGACAGGGATCAATGAGCAGTTCTTC
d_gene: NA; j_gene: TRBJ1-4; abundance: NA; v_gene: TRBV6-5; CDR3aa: CASRTVATNEKLSF; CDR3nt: TGTGCCAGCAGGACAGTTGCAACTAATGAAAAACTGTCTTTT
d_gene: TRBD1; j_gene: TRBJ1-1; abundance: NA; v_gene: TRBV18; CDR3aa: CASSPGTVNTEAFF; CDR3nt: TGTGCCAGCTCACCTGGGACAGTTAACACTGAAGCTTTCTTT
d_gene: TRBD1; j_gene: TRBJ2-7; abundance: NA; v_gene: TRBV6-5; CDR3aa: CASSRDRSSYEQYF; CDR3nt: TGTGCCAGCAGTAGGGACAGGAGCTCCTACGAGCAGTACTTC
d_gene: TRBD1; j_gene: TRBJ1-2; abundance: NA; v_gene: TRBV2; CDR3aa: CASSEEGQGNYGYTF; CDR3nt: TGTGCCAGCAGTGAAGAGGGACAGGGAAACTATGGCTACACCTTC
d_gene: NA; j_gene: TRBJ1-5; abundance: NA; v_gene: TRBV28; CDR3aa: CASSLQVNNQPQHF; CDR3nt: TGTGCCAGCAGTTTACAGGTAAACAATCAGCCCCAGCATTTT
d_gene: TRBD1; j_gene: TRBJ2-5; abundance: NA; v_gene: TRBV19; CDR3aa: CASSWTGRAQETQYF; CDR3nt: TGTGCCAGTAGCTGGACAGGGCGGGCGCAAGAGACCCAGTACTTC
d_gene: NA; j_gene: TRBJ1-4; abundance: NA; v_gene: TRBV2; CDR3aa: CASVGGTNEKLFF; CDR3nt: TGTGCCAGCGTGGGAGGAACTAATGAAAAACTGTTTTTT
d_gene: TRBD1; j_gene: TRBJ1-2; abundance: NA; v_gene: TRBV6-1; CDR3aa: CASSATGTYGYTF; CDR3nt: TGTGCCAGCAGCGCGACAGGGACCTATGGCTACACCTTC
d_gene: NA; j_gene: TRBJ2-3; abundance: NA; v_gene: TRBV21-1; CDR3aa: CASSPTSGTFTDTQYF; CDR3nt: TGTGCCAGCAGCCCTACTAGCGGGACCTTCACAGATACGCAGTATTTT
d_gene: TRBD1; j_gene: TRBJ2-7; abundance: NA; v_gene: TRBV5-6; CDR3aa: CASSLLGQVYEQYF; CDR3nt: TGTGCCAGCAGCTTGTTAGGACAGGTCTACGAGCAGTACTTC
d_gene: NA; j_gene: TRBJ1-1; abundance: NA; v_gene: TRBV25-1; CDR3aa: CASSEVRGTEAFF; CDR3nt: TGTGCCAGCAGTGAAGTAAGGGGCACTGAAGCTTTCTTT
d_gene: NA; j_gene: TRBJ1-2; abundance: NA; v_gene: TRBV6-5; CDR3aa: CASSYRGTSYGYTF; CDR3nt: TGTGCCAGCAGTTACAGGGGGACCTCCTATGGCTACACCTTC
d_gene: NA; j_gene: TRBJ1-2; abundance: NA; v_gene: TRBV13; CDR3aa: CASSTPGLKTYGYTF; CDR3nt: TGTGCCAGCAGCACCCCGGGACTTAAGACCTATGGCTACACCTTC
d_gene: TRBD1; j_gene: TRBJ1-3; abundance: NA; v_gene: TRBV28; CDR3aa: CASSNGQVGNTIYF; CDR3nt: TGTGCCAGCAGCAACGGACAGGTGGGCAACACCATATATTTT
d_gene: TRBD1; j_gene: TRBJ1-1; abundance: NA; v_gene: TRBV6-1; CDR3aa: CASSEQGANTEAFF; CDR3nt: TGTGCCAGCAGTGAACAGGGGGCGAACACTGAAGCTTTCTTT
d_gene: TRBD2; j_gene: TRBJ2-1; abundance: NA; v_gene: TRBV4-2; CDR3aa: CASSQEVGGSNEQFF; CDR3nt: TGTGCCAGCAGCCAAGAGGTGGGCGGGAGTAATGAGCAGTTCTTC
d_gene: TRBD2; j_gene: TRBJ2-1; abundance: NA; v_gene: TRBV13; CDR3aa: CASSLGRGTSGGYEQFF; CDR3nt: TGTGCCAGCAGCTTAGGCCGAGGGACTAGCGGGGGTTATGAGCAGTTCTTC
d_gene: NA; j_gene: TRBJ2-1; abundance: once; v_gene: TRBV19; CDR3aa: CASGGFSDNEQFF; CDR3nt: TGTGCCAGTGGGGGCTTCTCCGACAATGAGCAGTTCTTC
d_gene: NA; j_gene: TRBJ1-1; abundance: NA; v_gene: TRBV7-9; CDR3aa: CASSFAGGTEAFF; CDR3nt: TGTGCCAGCAGCTTTGCGGGTGGCACTGAAGCTTTCTTT
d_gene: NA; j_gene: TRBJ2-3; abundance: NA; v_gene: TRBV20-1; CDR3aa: CSATGEDTQYF; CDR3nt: TGCAGTGCTACAGGGGAAGATACGCAGTATTTT
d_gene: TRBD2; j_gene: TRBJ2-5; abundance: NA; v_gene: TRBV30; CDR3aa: CAWSDGGGYWEAQYF; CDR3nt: TGTGCCTGGAGTGATGGCGGGGGTTATTGGGAGGCCCAGTACTTC
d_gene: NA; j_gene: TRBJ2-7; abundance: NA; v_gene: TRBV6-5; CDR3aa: CASSSGLYEQYF; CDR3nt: TGTGCCAGCAGTAGTGGGCTCTACGAGCAGTACTTC
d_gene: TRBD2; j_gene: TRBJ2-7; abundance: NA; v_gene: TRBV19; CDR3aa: CASSGASGGPYEQYF; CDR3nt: TGTGCCAGTAGTGGGGCTAGCGGCGGACCGTACGAGCAGTACTTC